One sample yielded the 6 T cell receptor beta chains listed below, sequenced in a study of blood T cell repertoires in COVID-19. The assay was immunoSEQ multiplex PCR, and TCRdb's table has in-frame clones only and misses some. This sample carries about 390,000 clones, about 90% of them seen once, and the ten largest clones take about 2.1%. Sequenced: peripheral blood. The receptors stem from a woman in her sixties or seventies with COVID-19, enrolled during active disease.

The genes are TRBV18 and TRBJ1-1; no firm D call. The CDR3 runs to 12 residues. Trimming took off 3 bases at V and 1 base at J, with 3 bases between the two ends. From germline, CDR1 is KGHSH and CDR2 LQKENI. Here the CDR3 DNA reads TGTGCCAGCTCACCCCGGAACACTGAAGCTTTCTTT. Its translation is CASSPRNTEAFF.

The V and J genes are TRBV5-1 and TRBJ2-5, with D perhaps matching TRBD1 (6 bases). V was clipped by 1 base and J by 6 bases, with 13 bases between them. Germline CDR1 SGHRS, CDR2 YFSETQ. The CDR3 sequence is 14 residues long. CDR3 nucleotides: TGCGCCAGCAGCTTGAGCTGGGACACCAAGACCCAGTACTTC. Translated: CASSLSWDTKTQYF.

In this sample, this clone turned up once. This sequence joins TRBV19 and TRBJ1-1; D is unresolved. The length of the CDR3 is 13 residues. Deletions cut 3 bases from V and 6 bases from J, with 11 bases between. Germline V lookup: CDR1 LNHDA, CDR2 SQIVND (reference sequence). The CDR3 is CASSIRGISEAFF. As DNA, the CDR3 is TGTGCCAGTAGTATTAGAGGGATCTCTGAAGCTTTCTTT.

The chain joins TRBV18 to TRBJ1-3; no firm D call. The V end was cut by 6 bases, the J end by 0 bases, with 12 bases between. Germline V gives CDR1 KGHSH, CDR2 LQKENI. The CDR3 loop spans 15 amino acids. The CDR3 region has the DNA TGTGCCAGCTCCACACAGTCGAGCTCTGGAAACACCATATATTTT. Translating it yields CASSTQSSSGNTIYF.

The chain carries TRBV4-2 and TRBJ2-7; 10 nucleotides agree with TRBD2. The CDR3 is made up of 16 amino acids. Germline V gene data show CDR1 as LGHNA and CDR2 as YNFKEQ. V lost 3 bases and J lost 0; bases outside the gene matches: 5. The CDR3 spells CASSQDLAGASYEQYF. CDR3 nucleotide sequence: TGTGCCAGCAGCCAGGACCTAGCGGGGGCCTCCTACGAGCAGTACTTC.

This rearrangement joins TRBV6-5 to TRBJ1-1, with a possible D match to TRBD1 (5 bases). The germline gives CDR1 MNHEY, CDR2 SVGAGI. The CDR3 consists of 11 residues. V lost 7 bases to trimming and J lost 5 bases, with 8 bases between them. The chain's CDR3 is CASKRGTEAFF. In DNA form, the CDR3 reads TGTGCCAGCAAAAGGGGAACTGAAGCTTTCTTT.